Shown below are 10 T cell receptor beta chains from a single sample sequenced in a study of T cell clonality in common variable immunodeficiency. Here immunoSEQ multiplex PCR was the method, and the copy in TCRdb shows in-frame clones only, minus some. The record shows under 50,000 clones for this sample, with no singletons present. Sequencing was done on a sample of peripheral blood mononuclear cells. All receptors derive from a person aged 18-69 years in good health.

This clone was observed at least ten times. Here the CDR3 reads CASSQKGTGYGYTF. The covered CDR3 bases are TGTGCCAGCAGTCAAAAAGGGACAGGCTATGGC. This chain joins TRBV2 and TRBJ1-2, with TRBD1 matching 8 bases. The CDR3 extends 3 residues past the end of the read, so its final part is completed from the germline J gene. The CDR3 runs to 14 residues. V trimming: 5 bases; J trimming: 4 bases; junction bases outside the gene matches: 6. CDR1 is SNHLY, CDR2 FYNNEI, per germline.

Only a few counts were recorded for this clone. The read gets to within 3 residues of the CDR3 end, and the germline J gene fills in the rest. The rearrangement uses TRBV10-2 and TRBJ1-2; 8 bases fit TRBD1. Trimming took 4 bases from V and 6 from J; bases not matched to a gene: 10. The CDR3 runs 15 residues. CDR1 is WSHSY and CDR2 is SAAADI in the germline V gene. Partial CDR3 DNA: TGCGCCAGCAGTGGACAGGGGACAGGTTATGATGGC. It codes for CASSGQGTGYDG. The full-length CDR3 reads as CASSGQGTGYDGYTF.

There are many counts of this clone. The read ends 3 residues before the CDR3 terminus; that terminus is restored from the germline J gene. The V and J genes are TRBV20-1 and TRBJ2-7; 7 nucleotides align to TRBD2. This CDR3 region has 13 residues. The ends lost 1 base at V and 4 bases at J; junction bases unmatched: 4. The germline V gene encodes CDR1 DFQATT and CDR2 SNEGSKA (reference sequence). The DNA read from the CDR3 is TGCAGTGCTAGAGTTAGCGGGTCGTACGAG. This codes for CSARVSGSYE. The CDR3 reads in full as CSARVSGSYEQYF.

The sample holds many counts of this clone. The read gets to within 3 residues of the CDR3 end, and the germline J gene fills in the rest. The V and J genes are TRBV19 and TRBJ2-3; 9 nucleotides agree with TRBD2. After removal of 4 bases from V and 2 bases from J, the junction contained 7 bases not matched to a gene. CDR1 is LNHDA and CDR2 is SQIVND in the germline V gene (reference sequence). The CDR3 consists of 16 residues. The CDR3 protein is CASSSPSGVLTDTQYF. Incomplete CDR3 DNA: TGTGCCAGTAGTAGTCCTAGCGGGGTACTCACAGATACG.

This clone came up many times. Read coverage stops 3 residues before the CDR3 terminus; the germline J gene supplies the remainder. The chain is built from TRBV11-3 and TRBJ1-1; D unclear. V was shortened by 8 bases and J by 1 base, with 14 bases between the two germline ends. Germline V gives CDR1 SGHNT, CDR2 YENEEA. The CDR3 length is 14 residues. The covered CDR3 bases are TGTGCCAGCTCACCAATCCGGGGGAACACTGAA. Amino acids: CASSPIRGNTE. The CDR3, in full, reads CASSPIRGNTEAFF.

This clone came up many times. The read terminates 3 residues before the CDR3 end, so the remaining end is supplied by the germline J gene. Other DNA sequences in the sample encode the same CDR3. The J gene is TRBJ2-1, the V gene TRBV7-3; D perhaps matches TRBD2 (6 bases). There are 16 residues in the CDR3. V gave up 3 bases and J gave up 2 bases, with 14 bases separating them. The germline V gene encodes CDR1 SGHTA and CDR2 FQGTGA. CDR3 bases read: TGTGCCAGCAGCTTTACCGGGACTTACCCCTACAATGAG. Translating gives CASSFTGTYPYNE. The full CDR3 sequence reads CASSFTGTYPYNEQFF.

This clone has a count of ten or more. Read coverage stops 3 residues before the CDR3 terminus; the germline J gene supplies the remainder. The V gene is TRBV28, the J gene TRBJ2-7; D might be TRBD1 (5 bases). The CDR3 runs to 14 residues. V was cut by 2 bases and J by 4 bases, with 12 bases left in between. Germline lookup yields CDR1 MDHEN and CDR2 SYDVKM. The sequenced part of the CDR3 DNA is TGTGCCAGCAGTTTAATAGGGGCACGGTACGAG. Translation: CASSLIGARYE. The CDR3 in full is CASSLIGARYEQYF.

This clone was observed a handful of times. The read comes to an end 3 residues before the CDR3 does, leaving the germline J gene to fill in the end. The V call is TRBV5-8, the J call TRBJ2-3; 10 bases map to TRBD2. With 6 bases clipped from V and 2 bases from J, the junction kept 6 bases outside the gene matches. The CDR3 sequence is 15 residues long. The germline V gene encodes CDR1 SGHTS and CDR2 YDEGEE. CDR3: CASNGLAVHTDTQYF. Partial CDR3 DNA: TGTGCCAGCAACGGACTAGCGGTTCACACAGATACG.

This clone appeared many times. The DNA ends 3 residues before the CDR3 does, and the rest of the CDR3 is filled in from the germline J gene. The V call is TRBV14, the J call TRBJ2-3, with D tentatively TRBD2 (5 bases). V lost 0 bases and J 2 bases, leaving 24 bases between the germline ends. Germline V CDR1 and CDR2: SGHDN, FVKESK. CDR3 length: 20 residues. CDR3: CASSQDVFSGDRFYTDTQYF. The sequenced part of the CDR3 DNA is TGTGCCAGCAGCCAAGATGTCTTCAGCGGCGATCGGTTCTACACAGATACG.

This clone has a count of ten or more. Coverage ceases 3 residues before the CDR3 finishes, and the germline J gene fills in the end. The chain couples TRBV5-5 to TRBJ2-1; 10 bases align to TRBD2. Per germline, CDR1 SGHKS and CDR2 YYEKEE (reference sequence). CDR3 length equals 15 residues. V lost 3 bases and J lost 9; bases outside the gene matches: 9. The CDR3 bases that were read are TGTGCCAGCAGCTCCGGCCTAGCGGGAGTCGGTGAG. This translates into CASSSGLAGVGE. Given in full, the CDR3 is CASSSGLAGVGEQFF.